The entry that follows covers one T cell receptor (beta chain) sequence. The target antigen is unknown. A much bigger clone sits one base away, suggesting this may be a read error. Sorting was used to obtain naive CD8 T cells (CD8+CD4-CCR7+CD45RA+). This entry comes from a study of molecular identifiers for immune sequencing clone quantification. Preparation of the bulk TCR libraries relied on previously described methods and listed TCR primers. MiXCR, applied by TCRdb to the PCR reads, yields one record per CDR3 protein. There are approximately 680,000 distinct CDR3 sequences in the sample; about 25% occur only once, and about 0.78% lies in the top ten. The CDR3 consists of 17 residues. Losses at the gene ends were 1 base for V and 4 bases for J; bases not matched to a gene: 7. CDR1 and CDR2 (germline): SGHDN, FVKESK. Study-level findings and limits: Clones that exceeded 20 RNA copies held over 99% of effector molecules, yet under 1% in naive cells. Highly expanded clone sizes could be underestimated by identical TCR molecules sharing a barcode.

The rearrangement uses TRBV14 and TRBJ2-2; 9 bases line up with TRBD1. The source of this sequence is a human donor in good health. Some libraries in this study had Jurkat cell RNA spiked in. The sequenced sample consisted of naive CD8+ T cells from blood, with Jurkat cell RNA spiked in. Subset denoted: FACS-sorted CD8+CD4-CCR7+CD45RA+ naive T cells. CDR3 loop: CASSQGWDRETTGELFF. The CDR3, as DNA: TGTGCCAGCAGCCAAGGCTGGGACAGGGAGACCACCGGGGAGCTGTTTTTT.